The source of this T cell receptor (beta chain) is a study of radiotherapy plus CTLA-4 blockade in lung cancer. Study overall: Objective responses were seen in about a sixth of patients, disease control in more than 30%.

Points on this clone: No antigen is known for it.

Study conclusions and caveats: Clones of tumor-derived TCRs expanded in blood after radiotherapy plus ipilimumab. Reportedly, early blood T cell clone dynamics best predicted response, with interferon-beta.

The study gave focal radiation plus ipilimumab CTLA-4 blockade to patients with chemo-refractory metastatic non-small-cell lung cancer. Sequenced by immunoSEQ multiplex PCR; TCRdb stores in-frame clones only, minus some. The repertoire holds 75,000 to 95,000 clones, with about four fifths as singletons. Losses at the gene ends were 5 bases for V and 4 bases for J; bases not matched to a gene: 5. The CDR3 has 14 residues. Germline V gives CDR1 MNHNS, CDR2 SASEGT. The sample here was peripheral blood, taken from a patient treated with radiotherapy plus ipilimumab. The receptor comes from a human donor with non-small cell lung cancer that progressed on radiotherapy plus ipilimumab. V gene TRBV6-1 combines with J gene TRBJ2-5; 9 positions agree with TRBD1. CDR3 DNA: TGTGCCAGCAGTTATGGACAGGGGCCAGAGACCCAGTACTTC. Its protein is CASSYGQGPETQYF.